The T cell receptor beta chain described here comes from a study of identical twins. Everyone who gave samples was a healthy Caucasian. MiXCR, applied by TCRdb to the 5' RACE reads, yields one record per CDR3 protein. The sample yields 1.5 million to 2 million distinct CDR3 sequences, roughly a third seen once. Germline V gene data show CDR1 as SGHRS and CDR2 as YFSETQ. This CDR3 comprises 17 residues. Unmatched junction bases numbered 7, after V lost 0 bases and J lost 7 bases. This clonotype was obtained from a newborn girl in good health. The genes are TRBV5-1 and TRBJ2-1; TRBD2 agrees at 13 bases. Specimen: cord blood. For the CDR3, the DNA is TGCGCCAGCAGCTTGGGATGGACTAGCGGGAGAACGAATGAGCAGTTCTTC. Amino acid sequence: CASSLGWTSGRTNEQFF.